This entry concerns a single T cell receptor (beta chain). Its antigen is as yet unknown. The source of the sample is a study of OX40 agonist ivuxolimab in advanced cancers. Study background: In this trial design, patients received ivuxolimab intravenously at 0.01 to 10 mg/kg every 2 weeks. Enrolled patients in dose escalation had cancers that were hepatocellular carcinoma, melanoma, renal cell or head and neck cancer. The study's findings and limits: Blood T cells, both CD4+ and CD8+, expanded clonally by week 6 at 0.1 to 3.0 mg/kg.

Data came from immunoSEQ multiplex PCR; TCRdb stores just in-frame clones and leaves some out. The table records tens of thousands of clones, about 93% of them present only once. The germline V gene has CDR1 SGHNT and CDR2 YYREEE (reference sequence). Trimming removed 4 bases from V and 8 bases from J; junction bases left unmatched: 12. The CDR3 sequence is 15 residues long. The clonotype comes from an adult with an advanced solid tumor such as melanoma, head and neck, liver or kidney cancer. The chain has TRBV5-4 and TRBJ1-2; 9 positions match TRBD1. This sample comprised CD4+ or CD8+ T cells sorted from blood, obtained in a trial of the OX40 agonist ivuxolimab. CDR3 in DNA: TGTGCCAGCAGCCTGGAATGGGACAGGGTCGCCGGCTACACCTTC. As protein: CASSLEWDRVAGYTF.